The present T cell receptor (beta chain) was sequenced within a study of kidney transplant recipient with SARS-CoV-2 infection. Using its own MiXCR run on the reads, TCRdb lists one record per CDR3 protein. The sample shows roughly 230,000 distinct CDR3 sequences, about 30% of them seen only once. From germline, CDR1 is SGHTA and CDR2 FQGTGA. The ends lost 5 bases at V and 3 bases at J; junction bases unmatched: 1. The CDR3 runs 12 residues. At least ten counts were recorded for this clonotype. This TCR came from a male patient younger than 45 who had COVID-19 and was a kidney transplant recipient. T cells may partly derive from the graft donor. The chain employs TRBV7-3 and TRBJ2-7; 7 nucleotides line up with TRBD1. Sequences were derived from a blood sample, sampled at baseline and between days 110 and 120 from a kidney transplant recipient. This chain's CDR3 is CASSAGGYEQYF. The DNA for the CDR3 is TGTGCCAGCAGCGCAGGGGGCTACGAGCAGTACTTC.